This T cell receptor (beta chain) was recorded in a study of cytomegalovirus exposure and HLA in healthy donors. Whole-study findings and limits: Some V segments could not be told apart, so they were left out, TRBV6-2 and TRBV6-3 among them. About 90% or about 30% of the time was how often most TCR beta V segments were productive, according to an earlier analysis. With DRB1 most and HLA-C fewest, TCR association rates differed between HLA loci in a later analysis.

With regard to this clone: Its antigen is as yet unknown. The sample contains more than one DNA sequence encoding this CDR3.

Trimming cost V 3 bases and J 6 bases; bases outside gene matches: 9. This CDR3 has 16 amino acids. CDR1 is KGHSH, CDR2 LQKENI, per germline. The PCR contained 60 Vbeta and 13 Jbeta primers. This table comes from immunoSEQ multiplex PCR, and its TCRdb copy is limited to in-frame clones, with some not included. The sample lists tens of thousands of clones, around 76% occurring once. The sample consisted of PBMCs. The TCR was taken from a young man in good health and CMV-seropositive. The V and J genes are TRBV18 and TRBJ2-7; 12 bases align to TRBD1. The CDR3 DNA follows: TGTGCCAGCTCACCCCCCGCCGGGACAGGGGGCGGCGAGCAGTACTTC. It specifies CASSPPAGTGGGEQYF.